This TCR beta chain is drawn from a study of OX40 agonist ivuxolimab in advanced cancers. The assay was immunoSEQ multiplex PCR, and TCRdb's table has in-frame clones only and misses some. The sample includes about 99,000 clones, roughly 95% of them seen just once. With 3 bases removed from V and 0 bases from J, the gap between germline ends came to 9 bases. The CDR3 loop spans 14 amino acids. Per the germline V gene, CDR1 is KGHSH and CDR2 is LQKENI. This chain connects TRBV18 to TRBJ2-7; D is undetermined. The sample consisted of CD4+ or CD8+ T cells sorted from blood, taken in a trial of the OX40 agonist ivuxolimab. This TCR derives from an adult with an advanced solid tumor such as melanoma, head and neck, liver or kidney cancer. CDR3 amino acids: CASSPGSTSYEQYF. The CDR3 DNA reads as TGTGCCAGCTCACCGGGCAGTACCTCCTACGAGCAGTACTTC.